The 5 T cell receptor beta chains presented below share a single source sample, sequenced in a study of cytomegalovirus exposure and HLA in healthy donors. Only in-frame clones appear in the TCRdb table, and some are missing; sequencing was by immunoSEQ multiplex PCR. The table has about 120,000 clones, 88% seen once. Specimen: PBMCs. These receptors all stem from a man between 18 and 29 years old in good health and CMV-seropositive.

This clone was seen more than once but under ten times. This chain connects TRBV4-2 to TRBJ2-2; D possibly corresponds to TRBD2 (6 bases). Germline V gives CDR1 LGHNA, CDR2 YNFKEQ. The CDR3 totals 16 residues. The V end lost 4 bases, the J end lost 8 bases, and 20 bases lay between the germline ends. In nucleotides, the CDR3 is TGTGCCAGCAGCCGGGCGGGATTCAGGGAGTCGGGGGAGCTGTTTTTT. Protein product: CASSRAGFRESGELFF.

The chain couples TRBV6-5 to TRBJ1-4; 9 nucleotides align to TRBD1. The CDR3 consists of 15 residues. Germline CDR1 reads MNHEY; CDR2 reads SVGAGI. J lost 7 bases, V lost 6 bases, and 9 bases had no gene match. The CDR3 here is CASSILGQGREKLFF. CDR3 in DNA: TGTGCCAGCAGCATCCTGGGACAGGGACGTGAAAAACTGTTTTTT.

The chain uses TRBV19 and TRBJ2-7; D may be TRBD2 (5 bases). The V end lost 3 bases, the J end lost 5 bases, and 11 bases lay between the germline ends. From germline, CDR1 is LNHDA and CDR2 SQIVND (reference sequence). CDR3 length equals 13 residues. The CDR3 here is CASSIEGVHEQYF. The CDR3 DNA reads TGTGCCAGTAGTATTGAGGGAGTCCACGAGCAGTACTTC. The whole variable domain, filled in from reference TRBV19 and TRBJ2-7, reads DGGITQSPKYLFRKEGQNVTLSCEQNLNHDAMYWYRQDPGQGLRLIYYSQIVNDFQKGDIAEGYSVSREKKESFPLTVTSAQKNPTAFYLCASSIEGVHEQYFGPGTRLTVT.

The chain links TRBV5-6 to TRBJ1-4; D remains ambiguous. Per the germline V gene, CDR1 is SGHDT and CDR2 is YYEEEE. V lost 1 base and J lost 8, with 15 bases in between. The CDR3 has 15 residues. CDR3 in amino acids: CASSLWTGYEEKLFF. In nucleotides, the CDR3 is TGTGCCAGCAGCTTGTGGACGGGGTATGAGGAAAAACTGTTTTTT.

J is TRBJ2-7 and V is TRBV6-1, with D possibly matching TRBD1 (6 bases). In germline, CDR1 is MNHNS, CDR2 SASEGT. The CDR3 is made up of 17 amino acids. The V gene lost 1 base and the J gene lost 1 base, with 17 bases spanning the gap. CDR3 sequence: CASSEGFAWTASYEQYF. In nucleotides, the CDR3 is TGTGCCAGCAGTGAAGGTTTCGCCTGGACAGCTTCCTACGAGCAGTACTTC.